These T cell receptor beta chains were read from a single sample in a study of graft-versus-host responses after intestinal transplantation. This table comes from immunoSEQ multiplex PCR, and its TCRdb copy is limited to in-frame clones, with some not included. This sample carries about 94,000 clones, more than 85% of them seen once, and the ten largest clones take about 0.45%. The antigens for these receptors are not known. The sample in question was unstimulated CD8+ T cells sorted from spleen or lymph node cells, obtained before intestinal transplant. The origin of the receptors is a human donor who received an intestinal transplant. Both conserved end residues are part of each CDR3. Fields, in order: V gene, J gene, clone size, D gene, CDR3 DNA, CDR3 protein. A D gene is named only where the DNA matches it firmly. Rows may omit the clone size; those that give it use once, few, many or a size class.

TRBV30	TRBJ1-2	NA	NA	TGTGCCTGGAGTGTAGGGTGGGGCCCGGGCTACACCTTC	CAWSVGWGPGYTF
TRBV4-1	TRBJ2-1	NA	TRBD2	TGCGCCAGCAGCCTTATAGCGGGAGGTTACAATGAGCAGTTCTTC	CASSLIAGGYNEQFF
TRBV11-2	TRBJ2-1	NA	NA	TGTGCCAGCAGCTTAGAGGGAGAGCTATACAATGAGCAGTTCTTC	CASSLEGELYNEQFF
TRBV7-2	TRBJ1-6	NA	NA	TGTGCCAGCAGCTCCTGGGGGCCGAGCTCCTATAATTCACCCCTCCACTTT	CASSSWGPSSYNSPLHF
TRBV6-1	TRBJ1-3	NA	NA	TGTGCCAGCAGTCTTTACACCATATATTTT	CASSLYTIYF
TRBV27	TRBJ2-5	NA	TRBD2	TGTGCCAGCAGTCCCCTCTTGCGGGGGGGAGGGGAGACCCAGTACTTC	CASSPLLRGGGETQYF
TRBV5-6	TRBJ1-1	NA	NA	TGTGCCAGCAGCTTACAGGGTACTGAAGCTTTCTTT	CASSLQGTEAFF
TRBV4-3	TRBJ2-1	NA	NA	TGCGCCAGCAGCCAGTCTGCCTACAATGAGCAGTTCTTC	CASSQSAYNEQFF
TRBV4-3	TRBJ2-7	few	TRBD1	TGCGCCAGCAGTCCGGACAGGGCCTACGAGCAGTACTTC	CASSPDRAYEQYF
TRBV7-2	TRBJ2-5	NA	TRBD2	TGTGCCAGCAGCTTACGGCGCGGGGGTACTCAAGAGACCCAGTACTTC	CASSLRRGGTQETQYF
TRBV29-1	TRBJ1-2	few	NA	TGCAGCGTTCAAACCCTGACAGGCTATGGCTACACCTTC	CSVQTLTGYGYTF
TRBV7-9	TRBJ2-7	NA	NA	TGTGCCAGCAGCCACGGGACCTACGAGCAGTACTTC	CASSHGTYEQYF
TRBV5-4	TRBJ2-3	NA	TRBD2	TGTGCCAGCAGCTTGTGGACTAGCGGTTTCACAGATACGCAGTATTTT	CASSLWTSGFTDTQYF
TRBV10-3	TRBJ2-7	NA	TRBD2	TGTGCCATCAGCCACCAGCGGGAGGGAAGGTACGAGCAGTACTTC	CAISHQREGRYEQYF
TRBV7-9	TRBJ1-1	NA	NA	TGTGCCAGCACAGAGAACACTGAAGCTTTCTTT	CASTENTEAFF
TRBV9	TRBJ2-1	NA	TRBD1	TGTGCCAGCAGCGAGGCAGGGGGCCTGAATGAGCAGTTCTTC	CASSEAGGLNEQFF
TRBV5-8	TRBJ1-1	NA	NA	TGTGCCAGCAGCTTTGGGGGGGGGACTGAAGCTTTCTTT	CASSFGGGTEAFF
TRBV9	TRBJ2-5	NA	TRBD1	TGTGCCAGCAGCCTTGTCCCGGGACAGCAAGAGACCCAGTACTTC	CASSLVPGQQETQYF
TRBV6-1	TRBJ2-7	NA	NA	TGTGCCAGCAGTCCTTTGGGGGGGCCCTACGAGCAGTACTTC	CASSPLGGPYEQYF
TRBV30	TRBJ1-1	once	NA	TGTGCCGGGGGACAGAACACTGAAGCTTTCTTT	CAGGQNTEAFF
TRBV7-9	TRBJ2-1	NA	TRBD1	TGTGCCAGCAGCACACCGGGACAGGGAAACGAGCAGTTCTTC	CASSTPGQGNEQFF
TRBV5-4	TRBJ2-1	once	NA	TGTGCCAGCAGCTTGGACTATACTGAGCAGTTCTTC	CASSLDYTEQFF
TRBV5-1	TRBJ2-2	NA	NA	TGCGCCAGCAGCTTGGAGCAGTCCAGGTCCGGGGAGCTGTTTTTT	CASSLEQSRSGELFF
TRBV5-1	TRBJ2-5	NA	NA	TGCGCCAGCAGCATCCGGGACAACCAAGAGACCCAGTACTTC	CASSIRDNQETQYF
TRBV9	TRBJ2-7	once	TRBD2	TGTGCCAGCAGCGCTAGCGGGGGATACGAGCAGTACTTC	CASSASGGYEQYF
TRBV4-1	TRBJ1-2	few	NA	TGCGCCAGCAGCCCCCAACAGGGTAACTATGGCTACACCTTC	CASSPQQGNYGYTF
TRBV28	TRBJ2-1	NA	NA	TGTGCCAGCAGTTTAGCTGGAGACGAGTTCTTC	CASSLAGDEFF
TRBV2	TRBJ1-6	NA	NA	TGTGCCAGCAGTGAAGGCACGGGGGGGAATTCACCCCTCCACTTT	CASSEGTGGNSPLHF
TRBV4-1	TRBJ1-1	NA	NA	TGCGCCAGCAGCCGAACAGGGAGTGAAGCTTTCTTT	CASSRTGSEAFF
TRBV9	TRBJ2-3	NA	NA	TGTGCCAGCAGCGCCGGGTGGGGGACTGATACGCAGTATTTT	CASSAGWGTDTQYF